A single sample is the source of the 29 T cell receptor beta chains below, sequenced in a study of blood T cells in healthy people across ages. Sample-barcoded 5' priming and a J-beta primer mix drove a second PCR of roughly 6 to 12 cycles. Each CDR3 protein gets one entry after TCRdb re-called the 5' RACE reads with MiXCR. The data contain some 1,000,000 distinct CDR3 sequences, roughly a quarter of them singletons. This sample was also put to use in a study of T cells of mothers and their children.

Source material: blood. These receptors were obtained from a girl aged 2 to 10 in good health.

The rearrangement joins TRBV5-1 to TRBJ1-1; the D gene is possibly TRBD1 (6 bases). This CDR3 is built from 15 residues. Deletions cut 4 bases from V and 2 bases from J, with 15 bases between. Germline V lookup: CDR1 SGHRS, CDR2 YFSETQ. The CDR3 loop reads CASSMDSPTNTEAFF. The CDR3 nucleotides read TGCGCCAGCAGCATGGACAGTCCAACTAACACTGAAGCTTTCTTT.

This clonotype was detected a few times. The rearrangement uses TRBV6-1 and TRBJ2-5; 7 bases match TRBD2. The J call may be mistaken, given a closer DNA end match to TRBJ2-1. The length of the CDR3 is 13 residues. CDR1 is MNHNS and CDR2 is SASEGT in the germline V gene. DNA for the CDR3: TGTGCCAGCAGGCCTACTAGCGCCAATGAGCAGTTCTTC. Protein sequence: CASRPTSANEQFF.

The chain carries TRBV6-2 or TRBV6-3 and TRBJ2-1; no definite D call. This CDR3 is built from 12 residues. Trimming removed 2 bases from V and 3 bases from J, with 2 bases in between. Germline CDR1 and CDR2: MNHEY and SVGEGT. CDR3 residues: CASSYIYNEQFF. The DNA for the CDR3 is TGTGCCAGCAGTTACATCTACAATGAGCAGTTCTTC.

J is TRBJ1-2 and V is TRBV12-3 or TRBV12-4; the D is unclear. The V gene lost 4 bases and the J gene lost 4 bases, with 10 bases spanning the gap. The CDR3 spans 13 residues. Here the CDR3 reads CASSSAGAYGYTF. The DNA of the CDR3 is TGTGCCAGCAGTTCCGCCGGAGCCTATGGCTACACCTTC.

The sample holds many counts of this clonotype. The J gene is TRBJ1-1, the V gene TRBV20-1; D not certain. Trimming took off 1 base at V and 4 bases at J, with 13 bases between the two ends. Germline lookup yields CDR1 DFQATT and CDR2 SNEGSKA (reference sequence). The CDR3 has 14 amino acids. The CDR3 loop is CSARGTGMGTEAFF. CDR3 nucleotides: TGCAGTGCTAGAGGGACCGGAATGGGCACTGAAGCTTTCTTT.

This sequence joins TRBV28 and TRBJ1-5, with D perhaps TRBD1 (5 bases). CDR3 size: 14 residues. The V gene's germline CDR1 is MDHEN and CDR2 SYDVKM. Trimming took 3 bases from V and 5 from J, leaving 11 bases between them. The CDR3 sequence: CASSFPDRHQPQHF. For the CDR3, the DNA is TGTGCCAGCAGTTTCCCCGACAGACATCAGCCCCAGCATTTT. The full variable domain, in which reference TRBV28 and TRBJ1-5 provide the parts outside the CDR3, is DVKVTQSSRYLVKRTGEKVFLECVQDMDHENMFWYRQDPGLGLRLIYFSYDVKMKEKGDIPEGYSVSREKKERFSLILESASTNQTSMYLCASSFPDRHQPQHFGDGTRLSIL.

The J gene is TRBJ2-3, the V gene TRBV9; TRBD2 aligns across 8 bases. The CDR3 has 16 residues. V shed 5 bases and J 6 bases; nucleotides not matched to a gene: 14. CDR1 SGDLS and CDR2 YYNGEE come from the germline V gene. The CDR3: CASRRATSGSQDTQYF. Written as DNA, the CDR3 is TGTGCCAGCAGGCGTGCAACCAGCGGGAGTCAGGATACGCAGTATTTT.

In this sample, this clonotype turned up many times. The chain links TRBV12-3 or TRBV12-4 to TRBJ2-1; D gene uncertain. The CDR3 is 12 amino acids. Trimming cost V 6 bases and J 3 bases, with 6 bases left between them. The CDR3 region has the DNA TGTGCCAGCAGCCCTTACTACAATGAGCAGTTCTTC. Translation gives CASSPYYNEQFF.

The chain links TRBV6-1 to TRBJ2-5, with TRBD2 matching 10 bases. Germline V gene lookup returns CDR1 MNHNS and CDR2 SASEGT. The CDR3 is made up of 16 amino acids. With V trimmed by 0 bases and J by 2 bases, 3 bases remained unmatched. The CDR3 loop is CASSEARTSGQETQYF. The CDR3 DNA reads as TGTGCCAGCAGTGAAGCGAGGACTAGCGGACAAGAGACCCAGTACTTC.

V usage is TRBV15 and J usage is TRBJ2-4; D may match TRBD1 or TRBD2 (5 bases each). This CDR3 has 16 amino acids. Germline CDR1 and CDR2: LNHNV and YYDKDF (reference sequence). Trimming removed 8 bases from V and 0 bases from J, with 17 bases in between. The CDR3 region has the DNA TGTGCCACCGGGTGGGGGTATCAGGTAGCCAAAAACATTCAGTACTTC. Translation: CATGWGYQVAKNIQYF. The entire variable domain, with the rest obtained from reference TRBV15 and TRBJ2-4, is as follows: DAMVIQNPRYQVTQFGKPVTLSCSQTLNHNVMYWYQQKSSQAPKLLFHYYDKDFNNEADTPDNFQSRRPNTSFCFLDIRSPGLGDTAMYLCATGWGYQVAKNIQYFGAGTRLSVL.

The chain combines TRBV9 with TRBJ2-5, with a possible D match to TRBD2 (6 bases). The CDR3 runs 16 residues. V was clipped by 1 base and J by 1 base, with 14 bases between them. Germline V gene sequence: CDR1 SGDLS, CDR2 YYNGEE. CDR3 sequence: CASSVTRGNGQETQYF. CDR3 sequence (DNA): TGTGCCAGCAGCGTAACCCGGGGGAACGGCCAAGAGACCCAGTACTTC.

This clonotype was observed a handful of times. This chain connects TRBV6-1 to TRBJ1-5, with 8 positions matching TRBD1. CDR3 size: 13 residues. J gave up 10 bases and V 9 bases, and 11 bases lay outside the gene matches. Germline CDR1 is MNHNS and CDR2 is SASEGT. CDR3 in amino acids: CARGRGPSEPQHF. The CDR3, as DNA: TGTGCCAGGGGCAGGGGGCCTTCCGAACCCCAGCATTTT.

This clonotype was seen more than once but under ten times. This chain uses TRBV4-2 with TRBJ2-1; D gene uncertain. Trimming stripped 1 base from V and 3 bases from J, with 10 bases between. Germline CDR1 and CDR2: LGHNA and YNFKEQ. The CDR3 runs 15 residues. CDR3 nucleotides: TGTGCCAGCAGCCAAGTCGATGAGAGCTACAATGAGCAGTTCTTC. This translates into CASSQVDESYNEQFF.

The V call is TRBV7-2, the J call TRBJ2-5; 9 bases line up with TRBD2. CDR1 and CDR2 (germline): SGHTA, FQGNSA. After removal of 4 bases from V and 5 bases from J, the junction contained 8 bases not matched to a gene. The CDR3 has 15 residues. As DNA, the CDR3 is TGTGCCAGCAGCTCTTATAGCGGGAGTGCGGAGACCCAGTACTTC. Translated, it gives CASSSYSGSAETQYF. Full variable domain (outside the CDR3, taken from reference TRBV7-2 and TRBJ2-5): GAGVSQSPSNKVTEKGKDVELRCDPISGHTALYWYRQSLGQGLEFLIYFQGNSAPDKSGLPSDRFSAERTGGSVSTLTIQRTQQEDSAVYLCASSSYSGSAETQYFGPGTRLLVL.

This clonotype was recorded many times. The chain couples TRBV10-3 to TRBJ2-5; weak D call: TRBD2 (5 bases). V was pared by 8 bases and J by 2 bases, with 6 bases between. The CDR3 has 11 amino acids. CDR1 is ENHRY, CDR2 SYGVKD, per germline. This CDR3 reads CAIGGQETQYF. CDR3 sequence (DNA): TGTGCCATCGGCGGGCAAGAGACCCAGTACTTC.

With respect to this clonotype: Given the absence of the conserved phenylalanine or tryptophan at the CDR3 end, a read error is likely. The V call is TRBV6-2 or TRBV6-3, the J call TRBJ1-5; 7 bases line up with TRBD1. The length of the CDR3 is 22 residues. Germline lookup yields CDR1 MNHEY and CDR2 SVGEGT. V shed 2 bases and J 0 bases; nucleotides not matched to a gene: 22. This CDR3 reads CASSYPPLKQGTKSYSNQPQHL. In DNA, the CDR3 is TGTGCCAGCAGTTACCCCCCGTTGAAACAGGGGACAAAATCATATAGCAATCAGCCCCAGCATCTT.

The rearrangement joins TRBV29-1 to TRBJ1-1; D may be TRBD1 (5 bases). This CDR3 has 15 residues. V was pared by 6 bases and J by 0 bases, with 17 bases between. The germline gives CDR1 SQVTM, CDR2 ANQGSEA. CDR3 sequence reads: CSVAPGRFMNTEAFF. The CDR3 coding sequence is TGCAGCGTCGCGCCGGGACGGTTCATGAACACTGAAGCTTTCTTT.

The CDR3 region has the DNA TGTGCCAGCACCAACTTACCAGGGTCGGGCGAGCAGTACTTC. Its translation: CASTNLPGSGEQYF. The chain joins TRBV12-3 or TRBV12-4 to TRBJ2-7, with a possible D match to TRBD1 (5 bases). This CDR3 is built from 14 residues. Deletions cut 7 bases from V and 6 bases from J, with 19 bases between.

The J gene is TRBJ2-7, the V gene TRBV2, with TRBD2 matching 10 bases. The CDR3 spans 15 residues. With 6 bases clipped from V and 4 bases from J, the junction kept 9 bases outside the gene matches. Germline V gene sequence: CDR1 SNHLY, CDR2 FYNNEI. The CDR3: CASRTGSGRAYEQYF. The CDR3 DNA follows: TGTGCCAGCAGAACGGGGAGCGGGAGGGCTTACGAGCAGTACTTC.

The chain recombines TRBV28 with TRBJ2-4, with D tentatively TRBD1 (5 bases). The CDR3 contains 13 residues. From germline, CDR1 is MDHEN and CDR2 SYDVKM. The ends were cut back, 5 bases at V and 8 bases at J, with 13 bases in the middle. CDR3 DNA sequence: TGTGCCAGCAGTAGCCAGGGTTTGGACATTCAGTACTTC. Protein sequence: CASSSQGLDIQYF.

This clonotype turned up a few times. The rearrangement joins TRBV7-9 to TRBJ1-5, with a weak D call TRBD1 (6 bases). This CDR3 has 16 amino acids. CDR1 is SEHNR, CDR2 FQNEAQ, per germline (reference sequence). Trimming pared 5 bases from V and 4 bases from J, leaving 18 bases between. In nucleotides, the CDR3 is TGTGCCAGCAGCCAGGTCGAGACAGGCGGAAATCAGCCCCAGCATTTT. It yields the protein CASSQVETGGNQPQHF.

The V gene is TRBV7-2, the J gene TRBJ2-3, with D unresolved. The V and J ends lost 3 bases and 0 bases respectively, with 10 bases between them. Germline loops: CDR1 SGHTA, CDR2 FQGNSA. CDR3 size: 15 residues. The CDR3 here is CASSFQTQSTDTQYF. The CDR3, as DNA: TGTGCCAGCAGCTTTCAGACGCAGAGCACAGATACGCAGTATTTT.

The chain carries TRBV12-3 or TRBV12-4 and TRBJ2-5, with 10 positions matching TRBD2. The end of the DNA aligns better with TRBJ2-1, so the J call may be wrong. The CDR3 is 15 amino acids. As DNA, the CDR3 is TGTGCCAGCACATTGGGACTAGCGCTCTACAATGAGCAGTTCTTC. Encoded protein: CASTLGLALYNEQFF.

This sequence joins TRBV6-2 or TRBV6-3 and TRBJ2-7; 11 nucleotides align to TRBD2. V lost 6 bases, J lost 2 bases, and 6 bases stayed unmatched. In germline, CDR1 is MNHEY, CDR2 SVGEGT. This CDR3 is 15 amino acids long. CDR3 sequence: CASSSGLAGPYEQYF. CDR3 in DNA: TGTGCCAGCAGCTCCGGACTAGCGGGCCCCTACGAGCAGTACTTC.

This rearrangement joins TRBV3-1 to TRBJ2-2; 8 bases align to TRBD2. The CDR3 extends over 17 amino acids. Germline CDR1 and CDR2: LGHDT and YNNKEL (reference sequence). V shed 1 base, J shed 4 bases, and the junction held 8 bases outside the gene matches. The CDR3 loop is CASSQVEVAGFTGELFF. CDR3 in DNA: TGTGCCAGCAGCCAAGTCGAGGTAGCGGGGTTCACCGGGGAGCTGTTTTTT.

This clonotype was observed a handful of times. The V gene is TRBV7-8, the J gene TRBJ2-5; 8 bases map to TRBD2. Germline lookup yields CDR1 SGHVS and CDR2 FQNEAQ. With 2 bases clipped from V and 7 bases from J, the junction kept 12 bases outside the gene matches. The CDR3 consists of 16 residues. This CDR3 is CASSLSGARGGGTQYF. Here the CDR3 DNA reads TGTGCCAGCAGCTTATCAGGAGCCCGGGGGGGTGGGACCCAGTACTTC.

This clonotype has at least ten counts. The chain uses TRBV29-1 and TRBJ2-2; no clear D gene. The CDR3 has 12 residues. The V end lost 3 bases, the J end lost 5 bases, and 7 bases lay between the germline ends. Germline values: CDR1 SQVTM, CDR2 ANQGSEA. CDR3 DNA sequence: TGCAGCGTTGACTACCAAACCGGGGAGCTGTTTTTT. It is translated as CSVDYQTGELFF.

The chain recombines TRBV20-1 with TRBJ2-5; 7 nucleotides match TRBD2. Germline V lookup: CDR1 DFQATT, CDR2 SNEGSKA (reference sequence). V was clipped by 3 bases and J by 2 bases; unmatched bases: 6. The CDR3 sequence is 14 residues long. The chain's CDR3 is CSASGGGLQETQYF. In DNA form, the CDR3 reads TGCAGTGCTAGTGGGGGGGGACTTCAAGAGACCCAGTACTTC.

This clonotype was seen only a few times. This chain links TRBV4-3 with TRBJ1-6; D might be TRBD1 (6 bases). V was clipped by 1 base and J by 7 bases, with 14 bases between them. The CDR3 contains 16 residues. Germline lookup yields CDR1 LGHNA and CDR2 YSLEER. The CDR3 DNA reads TGCGCCAGCAGCCAAGTTACTGGACAGCTCAATTCACCCCTCCACTTT. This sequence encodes CASSQVTGQLNSPLHF.